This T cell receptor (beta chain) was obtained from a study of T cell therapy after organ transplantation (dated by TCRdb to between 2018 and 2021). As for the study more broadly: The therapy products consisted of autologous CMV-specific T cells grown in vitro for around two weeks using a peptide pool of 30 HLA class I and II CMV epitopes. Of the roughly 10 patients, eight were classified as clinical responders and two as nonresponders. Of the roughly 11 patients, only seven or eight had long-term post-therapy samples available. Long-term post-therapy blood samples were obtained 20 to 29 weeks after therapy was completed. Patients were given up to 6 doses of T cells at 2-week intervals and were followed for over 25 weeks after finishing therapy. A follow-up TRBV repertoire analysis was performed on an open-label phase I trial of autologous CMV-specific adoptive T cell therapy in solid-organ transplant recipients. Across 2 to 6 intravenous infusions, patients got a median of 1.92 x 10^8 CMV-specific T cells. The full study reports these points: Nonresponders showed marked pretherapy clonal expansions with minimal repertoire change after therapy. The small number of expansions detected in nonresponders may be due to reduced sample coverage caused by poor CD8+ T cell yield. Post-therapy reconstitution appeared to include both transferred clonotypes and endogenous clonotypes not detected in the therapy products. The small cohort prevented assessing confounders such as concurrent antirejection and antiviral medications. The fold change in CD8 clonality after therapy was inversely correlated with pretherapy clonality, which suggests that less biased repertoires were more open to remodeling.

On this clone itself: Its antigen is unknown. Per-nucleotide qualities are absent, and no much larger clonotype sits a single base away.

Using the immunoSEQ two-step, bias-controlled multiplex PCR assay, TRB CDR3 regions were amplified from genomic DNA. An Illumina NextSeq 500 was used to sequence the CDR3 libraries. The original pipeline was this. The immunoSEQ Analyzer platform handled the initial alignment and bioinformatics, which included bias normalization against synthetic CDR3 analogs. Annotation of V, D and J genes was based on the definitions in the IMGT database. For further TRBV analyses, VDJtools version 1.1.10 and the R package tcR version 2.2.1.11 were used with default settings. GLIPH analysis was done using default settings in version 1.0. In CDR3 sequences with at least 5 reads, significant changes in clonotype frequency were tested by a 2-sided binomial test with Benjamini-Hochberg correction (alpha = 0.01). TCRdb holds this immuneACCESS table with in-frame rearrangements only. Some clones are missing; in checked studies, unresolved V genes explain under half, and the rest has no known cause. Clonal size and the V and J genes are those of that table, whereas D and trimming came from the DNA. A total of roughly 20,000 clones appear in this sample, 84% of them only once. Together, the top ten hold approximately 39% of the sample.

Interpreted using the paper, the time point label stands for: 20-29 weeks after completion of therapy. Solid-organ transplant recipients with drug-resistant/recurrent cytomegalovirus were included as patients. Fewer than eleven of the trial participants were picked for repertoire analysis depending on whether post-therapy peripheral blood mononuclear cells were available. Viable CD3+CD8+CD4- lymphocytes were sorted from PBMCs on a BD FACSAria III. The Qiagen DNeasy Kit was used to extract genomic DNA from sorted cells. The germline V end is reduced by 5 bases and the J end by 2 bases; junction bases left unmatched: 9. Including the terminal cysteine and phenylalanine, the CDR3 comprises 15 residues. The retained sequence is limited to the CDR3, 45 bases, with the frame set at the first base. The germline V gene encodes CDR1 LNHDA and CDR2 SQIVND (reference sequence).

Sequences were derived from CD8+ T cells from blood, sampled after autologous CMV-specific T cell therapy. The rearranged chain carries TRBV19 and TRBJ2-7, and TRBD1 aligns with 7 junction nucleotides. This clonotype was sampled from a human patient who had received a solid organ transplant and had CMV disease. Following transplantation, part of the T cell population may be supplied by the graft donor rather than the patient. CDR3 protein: CASSPFDGTAYEQYF. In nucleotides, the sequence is TGTGCCAGTAGTCCCTTCGACGGGACAGCCTACGAGCAGTACTTC.